Following are 21 T cell receptor beta chains from one sample sequenced in a study of T cells in Graves' hyperthyroidism and ophthalmopathy. Researchers amplified the TCR beta CDR3 regions from RNA transcripts. A set of HTBI primers served as the primers for a first-round RT-PCR of the TCR CDR3. In TCRdb, the multiplex PCR reads were re-called with MiXCR into one record per CDR3 protein. The sample consists of 450,000 to 600,000 distinct CDR3 sequences, just under 20% of them appearing once. The sequenced sample consisted of blood. Receptors originate from a man aged 40-55 years with Graves' ophthalmopathy.

The rearrangement uses TRBV5-1 and TRBJ1-2; D gene uncertain. Per germline, CDR1 SGHRS and CDR2 YFSETQ. V was cut by 3 bases and J by 6 bases, with 12 bases left in between. The CDR3 length is 13 residues. Written as DNA, the CDR3 is TGCGCCAGCAGCTCCCTTTGGACGGATGGCTACACCTTC. Protein: CASSSLWTDGYTF.

Details on this clonotype: A much more abundant neighbour one base away suggests this may be a read error. V usage is TRBV20-1 and J usage is TRBJ2-7, with unresolved D. The ends were cut back, 4 bases at V and 0 bases at J, with 7 bases in the middle. This CDR3 region has 12 residues. Germline V gene data show CDR1 as DFQATT and CDR2 as SNEGSKA (reference sequence). CDR3 residues: CSANAYSYEQYF. The CDR3, as DNA: TGCAGTGCTAACGCATACTCCTACGAGCAGTACTTC.

This clonotype turned up a few times. Germline is not matched at one junction end, which may reflect a read error. The chain is built from TRBV18 and TRBJ2-1, with 9 bases fitting TRBD2. The CDR3 totals 12 residues. The V gene's germline CDR1 is KGHSH and CDR2 LQKENI. The CDR3 DNA follows: TGTGCCAGCTCACCAGCGGGAGGGGAGCAGTGCTTC. Translated: CASSPAGGEQCF.

The chain has TRBV7-9 and TRBJ1-3; D remains unclear. CDR1 is SEHNR, CDR2 FQNEAQ, per germline (reference sequence). The V and J ends lost 9 bases and 3 bases respectively, with 6 bases between them. CDR3 length equals 11 residues. The CDR3 nucleotides read TGTGCCAGTTTCGTTGGAAACACCATATATTTT. Translation: CASFVGNTIYF.

This clonotype appeared many times. J is TRBJ2-7 and V is TRBV28; 10 bases match TRBD1. Germline V CDR1 and CDR2: MDHEN, SYDVKM. There are 14 residues in the CDR3. V lost 6 bases, J lost 4 bases, and 6 bases stayed unmatched. The CDR3 loop is CASRRQGARYEQYF. In nucleotides, the CDR3 is TGTGCCAGCAGAAGACAGGGGGCGCGATACGAGCAGTACTTC.

This clonotype was observed many times. The genes are TRBV18 and TRBJ1-1; 9 bases are shared with TRBD1. The CDR3 loop spans 13 amino acids. With V trimmed by 0 bases and J by 11 bases, 4 bases remained unmatched. Germline CDR1 reads KGHSH; CDR2 reads LQKENI. The CDR3 loop is CASSPPGTGMAFF. The DNA of the CDR3 is TGTGCCAGCTCACCACCCGGGACAGGGATGGCTTTCTTT.

This clonotype was seen repeatedly, ten times or more. The gene calls are TRBV5-1 and TRBJ2-7; 7 nucleotides match TRBD1. The germline V gene encodes CDR1 SGHRS and CDR2 YFSETQ. Trimming at V came to 4 bases and at J to 3 bases, leaving 4 bases not matched to a gene. The CDR3 spans 13 residues. CDR3: CASSTTGNYEQYF. The CDR3 region has the DNA TGCGCCAGCAGCACGACAGGGAACTACGAGCAGTACTTC.

The CDR3 coding sequence is TGTGCCAGCAGGGACTTCGACTGGATGAACGCCTACGAGCAGTACTTC. This translates into CASRDFDWMNAYEQYF. This rearrangement joins TRBV5-8 to TRBJ2-7; maybe TRBD2 (5 bases). The V end lost 5 bases, the J end lost 2 bases, and 20 bases lay between the germline ends. The CDR3 covers 16 residues. Germline V gene data show CDR1 as SGHTS and CDR2 as YDEGEE. The variable domain in full, with the rest retrieved from reference TRBV5-8 and TRBJ2-7, is EAGVTQSPTHLIKTRGQQATLRCSPISGHTSVYWYQQALGLGLQFLLWYDEGEERNRGNFPPRFSGRQFPNYSSELNVNALELEDSALYLCASRDFDWMNAYEQYFGPGTRLTVT.

This clonotype was counted only a few times. The chain links TRBV7-8 to TRBJ2-7; possible D gene TRBD2, 5 bases. Germline CDR1 reads SGHVS; CDR2 reads FQNEAQ. This CDR3 spans 14 amino acids. The ends were cut back, 6 bases at V and 2 bases at J, with 14 bases in the middle. The CDR3: CASSNPTGTYEQYF. CDR3 in DNA: TGTGCCAGCAGTAACCCGACCGGGACCTACGAGCAGTACTTC.

This sequence joins TRBV12-3 or TRBV12-4 and TRBJ2-5; 7 positions match TRBD1. The CDR3 sequence is 13 residues long. The trim removed 6 bases at V and 2 bases at J, leaving 3 bases unmatched. The CDR3 nucleotides read TGTGCCAGCAGGGGGGACAGTCAAGAGACCCAGTACTTC. Translating gives CASRGDSQETQYF.

This clonotype was observed a few times. In nucleotides, the CDR3 is TGTGCCAGCAGCACGACTAGCGGGAACACCGGGGAGCTGTTTTTT. Residues: CASSTTSGNTGELFF. The chain has TRBV7-9 and TRBJ2-2, with TRBD2 identical over 9 bases. After removal of 5 bases from V and 1 base from J, the junction contained 2 bases not matched to a gene. The CDR3 totals 15 residues. In germline, CDR1 is SEHNR, CDR2 FQNEAQ (reference sequence).

The rearrangement uses TRBV20-1 and TRBJ2-1, with D possibly TRBD2 on 6 matching bases. Trimming pared 6 bases from V and 12 bases from J, leaving 12 bases between. The CDR3 consists of 10 residues. CDR1 and CDR2 (germline): DFQATT, SNEGSKA (reference sequence). CDR3 sequence reads: CSARLVRQFF. The CDR3 nucleotides are TGCAGTGCCAGACTAGTTCGGCAGTTCTTC.

In regard to this clonotype: Possible read error: a much larger clone is one base away. Lacking the conserved final phenylalanine or tryptophan, this CDR3 likely reflects a read error. The chain links TRBV30 to TRBJ2-7; D unresolved. Germline loops: CDR1 GTSNPN, CDR2 SVGIG (reference sequence). The CDR3 has 12 residues. V lost 4 bases to trimming and J lost 2 bases, with 9 bases between them. The CDR3 DNA is TGTGCCTGGAATAAGGGCACCTACGAGCAGTACCTC. Translating gives CAWNKGTYEQYL.

This clonotype has at least ten counts. This rearrangement joins TRBV28 to TRBJ2-7, with D maybe TRBD2 (5 bases). CDR1 and CDR2 (germline): MDHEN, SYDVKM. With 6 bases removed from V and 7 bases from J, the gap between germline ends came to 10 bases. CDR3 length: 11 residues. The CDR3 bases are TGTGCCAGCAGGGGCTCGGGAGAGCAGTACTTC. It specifies CASRGSGEQYF.

This sequence joins TRBV13 and TRBJ2-7, with D possibly being TRBD1 or TRBD2 (5 bases each). CDR1 and CDR2 (germline): PRHDT, FYEKMQ (reference sequence). CDR3 length: 15 residues. V was trimmed by 8 bases and J by 4 bases, leaving 21 bases between them. The CDR3 region has the DNA TGTGCCAGCGGGCCCCGGGGCAGGGCTGTATACGAGCAGTACTTC. Residues: CASGPRGRAVYEQYF.

The sample holds many counts of this clonotype. The genes are TRBV30 and TRBJ1-1; TRBD1 is a possible D gene (6 bases). The germline V gene has CDR1 GTSNPN and CDR2 SVGIG (reference sequence). Trimming took 0 bases from V and 3 from J, leaving 20 bases between them. The CDR3 is 17 amino acids. The CDR3: CAWSVLKLGGIYTEAFF. CDR3 DNA: TGTGCCTGGAGTGTATTGAAATTAGGGGGAATCTACACTGAAGCTTTCTTT.

This clonotype was counted ten times or more. J is TRBJ2-5 and V is TRBV2; unclear D gene. The V gene lost 10 bases and the J gene lost 3 bases, with 6 bases spanning the gap. From germline, CDR1 is SNHLY and CDR2 FYNNEI. The CDR3 is 10 residues long. The CDR3 nucleotides are TGTGCCACCCGGAAAGAGACCCAGTACTTC. Amino acids: CATRKETQYF.

This rearrangement joins TRBV10-3 to TRBJ2-1; no reliable D call. Trimming stripped 4 bases from V and 6 bases from J, with 4 bases between. This CDR3 is built from 11 residues. Germline CDR1 is ENHRY and CDR2 is SYGVKD. CDR3 DNA: TGTGCCATCAGTGCAGGCAATGAGCAGTTCTTC. Protein sequence: CAISAGNEQFF.

This clonotype was picked up a small number of times. The chain joins TRBV7-3 to TRBJ2-1, with 7 bases matching TRBD2. The junction had 20 bases not matched to a gene; V was cut back by 7 bases and J by 8 bases. Germline V CDR1 and CDR2: SGHTA, FQGTGA. The CDR3 loop spans 17 amino acids. CDR3 bases: TGTGCCAGCACTCACCACTTTAAGCGGGAAATTAGAGATGAGCAGTTCTTC. This gives the protein CASTHHFKREIRDEQFF.

The chain links TRBV12-3 or TRBV12-4 to TRBJ1-1; no definite D call. This CDR3 is built from 16 residues. Trimming cost V 0 bases and J 0 bases, with 11 bases left between them. The CDR3 loop reads CASSLASGLLNTEAFF. Written as DNA, the CDR3 is TGTGCCAGCAGTTTAGCCTCAGGACTGCTGAACACTGAAGCTTTCTTT.

The V gene is TRBV11-2, the J gene TRBJ1-5, with D perhaps TRBD1 (6 bases). V was trimmed by 1 base and J by 5 bases, leaving 6 bases between them. The CDR3 runs 13 residues. Per germline, CDR1 SGHAT and CDR2 FQNNGV. CDR3: CASSLGTDQPQHF. In DNA, the CDR3 is TGTGCCAGCAGCTTAGGGACAGATCAGCCCCAGCATTTT.